The rows below give T cell receptor beta chains drawn from one sample of a study of OX40 agonist ivuxolimab in advanced cancers. The assay was immunoSEQ multiplex PCR, and TCRdb's table has in-frame clones only and misses some. The data show tens of thousands of clones, around 86% seen once. The source was CD4+ or CD8+ T cells sorted from blood, collected in a trial of the OX40 agonist ivuxolimab. These receptors all come from an adult with an advanced solid tumor such as melanoma, head and neck, liver or kidney cancer. The CDR3 runs from the conserved cysteine through the conserved F or W.

V gene | CDR3 protein
TRBV2 | CVTGRGSIETQYF
TRBV12-5 | CACQQYLSYEQYF
TRBV6-1 | CASITGGTGEKLFF
TRBV4-3 | CASSQEVGVGYGYTF
TRBV9 | CASSAGTGFNEKLFF
TRBV12-5 | CASGLGTGSTGELFF
TRBV7-8 | CASSSGSGHNEQFF
TRBV5-4 | CASSLRGGGSYEQYF
TRBV19 | CASSDRGGSGANVLTF
TRBV6-4 | CASSDQSGTEAFF
TRBV19 | CASTTAASGQVVYGYTF
TRBV18 | CASSLGFGDDYGYTF
TRBV28 | CASSPIEGYEQYF
TRBV11-2 | CASSFRNAEAFF
TRBV7-3 | CASSSSGGGTYNEQFF
TRBV5-4 | CASSLALDEQYF
TRBV11-2 | CASSSGRGSTEAFF
TRBV18 | CASSPSTDTQYF
TRBV5-1 | CASSLGGNYGYTF
TRBV6-5 | CASSYSGIWNEQFF
TRBV4-3 | CASSQDVMNTGELFF
TRBV6-1 | CASSESVGKGLANYGYTF
TRBV5-4 | CASSVGGFGNEQFF
TRBV5-1 | CASSLGSDFGNTIYF
TRBV21-1 | CAMRAGTDTQYF
TRBV11-3 | CASSSTISGTGNVSYEQYF
TRBV5-4 | CASSLGSGYRYEQYF
TRBV15 | CATSRDRGGQPQHF
TRBV27 | CASSRQRGEKLFF
TRBV5-4 | CASSLDRGPDTDTQYF
TRBV28 | CASSLSRNEQFF
TRBV5-4 | CASSQGSGAPRGYDTQYF
TRBV18 | CASSPLRGSTNEKLFF
TRBV5-1 | CASSLADSPSTDTQYF
TRBV7-2 | CASSSRGNSPLHF
TRBV5-6 | CASSTGLARSTDTQYF
TRBV4-2 | CASSQGLRAPDTEAFF
TRBV5-1 | CASSLFPIEWGNQPQHF
TRBV7-9 | CASSFWTSGVYNEQFF
TRBV11-2 | CASSLLPGQVYGYTF
TRBV7-2 | CASSLGGEVSPLHF
TRBV6-6 | CASSYSGGTDTQYF
TRBV29-1 | CSVERLAAGEQYF
TRBV28 | CASSPPNQPQHF
TRBV5-1 | CASSFQGPYGYTF
TRBV19 | CASSPRPGQGSFPTNEKLFF
TRBV9 | CASSVDSGNQPQHF
TRBV2 | CASIGLAGARFF